The following is a T cell receptor (beta chain) sequence with its context. This sample is part of a study of blood T cell repertoires in COVID-19. Original data processing: Amplification of reference gene primers was used by the study to estimate nucleated cell counts. Repertoires were generated with immunoSEQ multiplex PCR, while TCRdb's copy carries only in-frame clones and drops some. V, J and clone size are taken as reported in that table, and D and trimming were inferred from the DNA itself. The sample records some 190,000 clones, approximately 85% being singletons. This CDR3 spans 15 amino acids. The germline V gene has CDR1 MGHRA and CDR2 YSYEKL. With 3 bases removed from V and 6 bases from J, the gap between germline ends came to 18 bases.

The source material was peripheral blood. This clonotype originated in a man between 60 and 75 years old with acute or convalescent COVID-19. This chain links TRBV4-1 with TRBJ2-7, with TRBD1 as a possible D gene (6 bases). CDR3 DNA sequence: TGCGCCAGCAGCCAGAGCCGGGACAATACGATCGAGCAGTACTTC. This translates into CASSQSRDNTIEQYF.